The 13 T cell receptor beta chains listed next were all sequenced from one sample in a study of T cells in Graves' hyperthyroidism and ophthalmopathy. Amplified TCR beta CDR3 regions came from RNA transcripts. First-round RT-PCR with HTBI primers amplified the TCR CDR3 region. MiXCR was run by TCRdb on the multiplex PCR reads, yielding one entry per CDR3 protein. The sample consists of a few hundred thousand distinct CDR3 sequences, roughly 13% of them appearing once. What was sequenced was blood. The receptors derive from a man younger than 40 with Graves' hyperthyroidism that later progressed to Graves' ophthalmopathy.

This clonotype was seen only a few times. J is TRBJ2-1 and V is TRBV13; D is unresolved. This CDR3 spans 13 amino acids. Germline lookup yields CDR1 PRHDT and CDR2 FYEKMQ (reference sequence). V was shortened by 5 bases and J by 5 bases, with 10 bases between the two germline ends. CDR3 loop: CASSADINNEQFF. The CDR3, as DNA: TGTGCCAGCAGCGCAGACATTAACAATGAGCAGTTCTTC.

This clonotype has a handful of counts. This chain connects TRBV6-1 to TRBJ2-7, with D maybe TRBD2 (5 bases). Trimming cost V 6 bases and J 6 bases, with 15 bases left between them. Germline V CDR1 and CDR2: MNHNS, SASEGT. This CDR3 is 13 amino acids long. In DNA form, the CDR3 reads TGTGCCAGCAGGTCTCCGCCGGGGAGCGAGCAGTACTTC. Translation gives CASRSPPGSEQYF.

This clonotype was seen only a few times. The chain uses TRBV9 and TRBJ1-2; a weak D match, TRBD1 (5 bases). V was shortened by 2 bases and J by 4 bases, with 12 bases between the two germline ends. The CDR3 is 14 amino acids. Germline V gene lookup returns CDR1 SGDLS and CDR2 YYNGEE. In nucleotides, the CDR3 is TGTGCCAGCAGCGTCCACGGGGGAAGCTATGGCTACACCTTC. Its protein product is CASSVHGGSYGYTF.

This clonotype turned up a few times. A single base separates this from a much larger clone, so it may be a read error. The chain employs TRBV6-2 or TRBV6-3 and TRBJ2-3; D is uncertain. The CDR3 runs to 12 residues. The germline V gene has CDR1 MNHEY and CDR2 SVGEGT. CDR3 DNA: TGTGCCAGCAGTCCAGGCGCAGATACGCGGTATTTT. Translation gives CASSPGADTRYF.

In regard to this clonotype: The CDR3 end shows no conserved phenylalanine or tryptophan, and so a read error is likely. The V and J genes are TRBV30 and TRBJ1-6, with 8 bases aligning to TRBD1. Germline V gene data show CDR1 as GTSNPN and CDR2 as SVGIG (reference sequence). The CDR3 length is 16 residues. With V trimmed by 4 bases and J by 9 bases, 14 bases remained unmatched. The CDR3 loop is CAWTREWTGRSSPLHV. CDR3 DNA: TGTGCCTGGACCCGAGAATGGACAGGGAGAAGTTCACCCCTCCACGTT.

This chain uses TRBV6-1 with TRBJ2-1; D is perhaps TRBD1 (6 bases). Trimming took off 4 bases at V and 5 bases at J, with 12 bases between the two ends. The CDR3 is 14 amino acids. Germline values: CDR1 MNHNS, CDR2 SASEGT. The CDR3 DNA is TGTGCCAGCAGTGCTTACGCAGGGGACAATGAGCAGTTCTTC. Amino acids: CASSAYAGDNEQFF.

This clonotype was observed at least ten times. The chain recombines TRBV28 with TRBJ2-2, with D possibly being TRBD2 (5 bases). Germline lookup yields CDR1 MDHEN and CDR2 SYDVKM. The CDR3 loop spans 14 amino acids. Trimming cost V 2 bases and J 6 bases, with 10 bases left between them. The CDR3 bases are TGTGCCAGCAGTTTACTAGCCGGGGCCGGGGAGCTGTTTTTT. This encodes CASSLLAGAGELFF.

Many counts were recorded for this clonotype. This sequence joins TRBV9 and TRBJ2-1; 15 bases align to TRBD2. The V and J ends lost 4 bases and 8 bases, in that order; junction bases with no gene match: 10. This CDR3 is 17 amino acids long. Germline CDR1 SGDLS, CDR2 YYNGEE. CDR3 amino acids: CASSLGTSGGNWDEQFF. CDR3 in DNA: TGTGCCAGCAGCCTCGGGACTAGCGGGGGGAATTGGGATGAGCAGTTCTTC.

This clonotype has ten or more counts. The chain is built from TRBV28 and TRBJ1-2; no definite D call. V lost 6 bases, J lost 1 base, and 6 bases lay in between. There are 12 residues in the CDR3. Germline loops: CDR1 MDHEN, CDR2 SYDVKM. In nucleotides, the CDR3 is TGTGCCAGCAGCTGGGTTAACTATGGCTACACCTTC. This encodes CASSWVNYGYTF.

There are many counts of this clonotype. This chain connects TRBV2 to TRBJ2-3, with TRBD2 as a possible D gene (6 bases). Trimming left V 8 bases short and J 3 bases short, with 15 bases between. There are 14 residues in the CDR3. From germline, CDR1 is SNHLY and CDR2 FYNNEI. The CDR3 nucleotides read TGTGCCAGCTGTGTCGGACTAAGGACAGATACGCAGTATTTT. This gives the protein CASCVGLRTDTQYF.

The genes are TRBV6-1 and TRBJ1-1; no firm D call. There are 10 residues in the CDR3. V gave up 5 bases and J gave up 10 bases, with 8 bases separating them. Germline-derived CDR1 and CDR2 are MNHNS and SASEGT. As DNA, the CDR3 is TGTGCCAGCAGTCCCCGACCAGCTTTCTTT. It specifies CASSPRPAFF.

V is TRBV19 and J is TRBJ1-5; 7 bases align to TRBD1. The J segment lost 7 bases and the V segment lost 5 bases, leaving 14 bases of the junction unmatched. The length of the CDR3 is 16 residues. Per germline, CDR1 LNHDA and CDR2 SQIVND (reference sequence). CDR3 amino acids: CASSPRQGGIRQPQHF. CDR3 sequence (DNA): TGTGCCAGTAGTCCAAGACAGGGAGGGATAAGACAGCCCCAGCATTTT.

Ten or more counts support this clonotype. This chain joins TRBV7-2 and TRBJ1-1; D is undetermined. The CDR3 covers 13 residues. Between the trimmed V and J ends, which lost 3 bases and 1 base, there was a span of 6 bases. The germline V gene encodes CDR1 SGHTA and CDR2 FQGNSA. CDR3 DNA: TGTGCCAGCAGCTTCGACAAGAACACTGAAGCTTTCTTT. Translating gives CASSFDKNTEAFF.